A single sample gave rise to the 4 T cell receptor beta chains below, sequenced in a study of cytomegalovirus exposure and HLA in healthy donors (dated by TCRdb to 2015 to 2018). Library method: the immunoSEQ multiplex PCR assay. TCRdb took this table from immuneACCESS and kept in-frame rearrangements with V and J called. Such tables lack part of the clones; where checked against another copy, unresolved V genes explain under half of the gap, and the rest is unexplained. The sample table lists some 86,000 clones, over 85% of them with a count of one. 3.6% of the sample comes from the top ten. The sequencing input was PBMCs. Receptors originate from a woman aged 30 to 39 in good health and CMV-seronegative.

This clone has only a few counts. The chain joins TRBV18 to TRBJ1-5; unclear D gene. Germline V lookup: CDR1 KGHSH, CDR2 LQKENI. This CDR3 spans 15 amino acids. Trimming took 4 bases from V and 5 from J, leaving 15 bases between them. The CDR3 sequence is CASSLRTGNDQPQHF. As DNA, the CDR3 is TGTGCCAGCTCACTACGGACTGGTAATGATCAGCCCCAGCATTTT.

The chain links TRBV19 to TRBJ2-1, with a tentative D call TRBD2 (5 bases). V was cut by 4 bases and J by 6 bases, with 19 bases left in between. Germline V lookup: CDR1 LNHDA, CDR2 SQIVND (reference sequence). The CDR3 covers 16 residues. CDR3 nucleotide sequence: TGTGCCAGTAGTAGCTCCGGGATCATAGTCTCCAATGAGCAGTTCTTC. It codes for CASSSSGIIVSNEQFF.

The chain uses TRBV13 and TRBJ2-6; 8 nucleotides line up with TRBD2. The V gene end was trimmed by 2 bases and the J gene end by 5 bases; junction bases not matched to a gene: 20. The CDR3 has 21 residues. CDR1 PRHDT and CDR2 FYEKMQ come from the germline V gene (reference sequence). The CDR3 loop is CASSLRSSGKLNLVRANVLTF. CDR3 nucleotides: TGTGCCAGCAGCTTACGTAGTAGCGGGAAACTTAACCTGGTCCGGGCCAACGTCCTGACTTTC.

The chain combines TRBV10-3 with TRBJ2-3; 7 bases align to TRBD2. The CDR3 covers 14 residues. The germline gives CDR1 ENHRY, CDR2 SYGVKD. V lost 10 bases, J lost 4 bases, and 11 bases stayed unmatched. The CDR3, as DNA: TGTGCCACATCGGCGGGGGAGCACGCAGATACGCAGTATTTT. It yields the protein CATSAGEHADTQYF.